This T cell receptor beta chain was retrieved from a study of T-cell memory formation after mild COVID-19. Study-wide findings and caveats: The study detected some responding clones in pre-infection memory, suggesting cross-reactive memory joined.

From 5'RACE with constant-segment primers came TCR alpha and TCR beta cDNA libraries that carried sample barcodes and UMIs. Via MiXCR, TCRdb re-called the 5' RACE reads, giving one row per CDR3 protein. The table lists around 200,000 distinct CDR3 sequences, around 21% of them singletons, with approximately 22% in the top ten. A note on this clonotype: The antigen is undetermined.

V gave up 2 bases and J gave up 5 bases, with 21 bases separating them. CDR1 is SEHNR, CDR2 FQNEAQ, per germline (reference sequence). This CDR3 has 18 amino acids. The chain has TRBV7-9 and TRBJ1-4; D uncertain. The clonotype was recovered from an adult woman who had mild COVID-19 (a few samples of this study predate the infection). Cell type and time point are not known. The sequenced material came from PBMCs or a T cell subset sorted from them (not recorded which). The CDR3 DNA follows: TGTGCCAGCAGCTTATCTATACTATCTCCAAACAACAATGAAAAACTGTTTTTT. Residues: CASSLSILSPNNNEKLFF.